These 21 T cell receptor beta chains share one sample of origin, sequenced in a study of T-cell memory formation after mild COVID-19 (dated by TCRdb to the early 2020s). The library relied on 5' RACE. The listed sequencing device is Illumina NovaSeq 6000. TCRdb reanalyzed the raw reads on its own, using fastp at Q25 for trimming and MiXCR for clone calling, and kept in-frame beta chains. Identical CDR3 proteins give one entry, which carries the most common genes and DNA. Here the sample has 350,000 to 500,000 distinct CDR3 sequences; 20% to 30% occur a single time. About an eighth of the sample lies in the top ten. The sequencing sample was made of PBMCs or a T cell subset sorted from them (not recorded which). These receptors all stem from an adult woman who had mild COVID-19 (a few samples of this study predate the infection). The sample titles of this study are shuffled in the database, so cell type and time point are left out; the donor was told from shared clones.

The chain uses TRBV28 and TRBJ1-2; a weak D match, TRBD1 (5 bases). CDR3 length: 15 amino acids. CDR1 is MDHEN and CDR2 is SYDVKM in the germline V gene. With 8 bases removed from V and 1 base from J, the gap between germline ends came to 17 bases. The CDR3 nucleotides read TGTGCCAGCCTAGATAGAGACAGAGTTAACTATGGCTACACCTTC. Its protein is CASLDRDRVNYGYTF.

CDR3 DNA sequence: TGCAGTGTCGAGACAGGGAGCTCCTACGAGCAGTACTTC. Translated: CSVETGSSYEQYF. J is TRBJ2-7 and V is TRBV20-1; 7 nucleotides agree with TRBD1. Germline V gene sequence: CDR1 DFQATT, CDR2 SNEGSKA (reference sequence). This CDR3 contains 13 residues. After removal of 7 bases from V and 0 bases from J, the junction contained 6 bases not matched to a gene.

This chain joins TRBV5-5 and TRBJ1-1, with 8 bases matching TRBD1. Germline CDR1 reads SGHKS; CDR2 reads YYEKEE (reference sequence). With 1 base clipped from V and 1 base from J, the junction kept 3 bases outside the gene matches. The length of the CDR3 is 15 residues. CDR3 nucleotides: TGTGCCAGCAGCTTGAGGGGACAGGCGAACACTGAAGCTTTCTTT. Protein sequence: CASSLRGQANTEAFF.

The table lists this clonotype with many counts. The chain joins TRBV12-3 or TRBV12-4 to TRBJ2-2; 7 bases fit TRBD2. The CDR3 consists of 16 residues. V lost 5 bases to trimming and J lost 9 bases; unmatched junction nucleotides: 15. The CDR3 nucleotides are TGTGCCAGCAGTCCGAGGACTAGTTATTCGTCTCGGGAGCTGTTTTTT. Translating it yields CASSPRTSYSSRELFF.

The chain employs TRBV7-9 and TRBJ2-1; D gene ambiguous. There are 14 residues in the CDR3. Germline assignment: CDR1 SEHNR and CDR2 FQNEAQ (reference sequence). V lost 0 bases and J lost 7, with 10 bases in between. CDR3 DNA: TGTGCCAGCAGCTTAGCCCTACGACCTAATGAGCAGTTCTTC. Translating gives CASSLALRPNEQFF.

This clonotype was recorded a few times. The chain employs TRBV20-1 and TRBJ1-3; D not resolved. This CDR3 contains 13 residues. Germline CDR1 reads DFQATT; CDR2 reads SNEGSKA (reference sequence). V lost 1 base and J 0 bases, leaving 4 bases between the germline ends. The CDR3 sequence is CSARGISGNTIYF. In nucleotides, the CDR3 is TGCAGTGCTAGAGGGATCTCTGGAAACACCATATATTTT.

This clonotype has more than one count but fewer than ten. This chain joins TRBV15 and TRBJ2-3; possibly TRBD1 or TRBD2 for D (7 bases each). The CDR3 extends over 16 amino acids. The V end was cut by 1 base, the J end by 0 bases, with 11 bases between. Germline V CDR1 and CDR2: LNHNV, YYDKDF (reference sequence). CDR3 amino acids: CATSRGEGASTDTQYF. CDR3 nucleotides: TGTGCCACCAGCAGAGGGGAGGGGGCCAGCACAGATACGCAGTATTTT.

This clonotype was seen only a few times. The J gene is TRBJ2-7, the V gene TRBV7-6; D possibly uses TRBD1 or TRBD2 (5 bases each). The ends were cut back, 5 bases at V and 6 bases at J, with 17 bases in the middle. The CDR3 has 14 amino acids. Germline CDR1 reads SGHVS; CDR2 reads FNYEAQ. In DNA, the CDR3 is TGTGCCAGCAGCCGGGGCCCCCAGGAGGTCGAGCAGTACTTC. Encoded protein: CASSRGPQEVEQYF.

This clonotype was detected a few times. This chain connects TRBV11-2 to TRBJ2-1, with 8 bases lining up with TRBD1. Germline assignment: CDR1 SGHAT and CDR2 FQNNGV. V lost 5 bases and J lost 1; bases outside the gene matches: 4. The length of the CDR3 is 15 residues. The CDR3: CASSDRTGSYNEQFF. CDR3 nucleotides: TGTGCCAGCAGCGACCGGACAGGGTCCTACAATGAGCAGTTCTTC.

This clonotype was counted between two and nine times. The chain combines TRBV5-1 with TRBJ2-2; no clear D. The CDR3 spans 13 residues. Germline loops: CDR1 SGHRS, CDR2 YFSETQ. V was pared by 4 bases and J by 6 bases, with 10 bases between. The DNA for the CDR3 is TGCGCCAGCAGCCCGGACCCGGCCGGGGAGCTGTTTTTT. The encoded protein is CASSPDPAGELFF.

In its sample, this clonotype was seen a few times. The chain employs TRBV5-1 and TRBJ2-3, with 12 positions matching TRBD2. The CDR3 consists of 15 residues. J gave up 2 bases and V 4 bases, and 2 bases lay outside the gene matches. CDR1 and CDR2 from the germline V gene are SGHRS and YFSETQ. CDR3 loop: CASSRTSGATDTQYF. DNA for the CDR3: TGCGCCAGCAGCCGGACTAGCGGGGCCACAGATACGCAGTATTTT.

The chain carries TRBV7-9 and TRBJ2-7; D is possibly TRBD2 (5 bases). CDR1 SEHNR and CDR2 FQNEAQ come from the germline V gene (reference sequence). This CDR3 comprises 14 residues. The V and J ends lost 2 bases and 9 bases respectively, with 17 bases between them. This CDR3 is CASSLRETGSGQYF. The CDR3 DNA follows: TGTGCCAGCAGCTTAAGGGAAACTGGGAGCGGGCAGTACTTC.

V and J are TRBV12-3 or TRBV12-4 and TRBJ1-5; 8 bases map to TRBD1. The CDR3 totals 15 residues. J was trimmed by 1 base and V by 8 bases; bases with no gene match: 7. The CDR3 DNA follows: TGTGCCAGCGGAGAGACAGGGGCCAGCAATCAGCCCCAGCATTTT. It encodes CASGETGASNQPQHF.

The V call is TRBV11-2, the J call TRBJ1-1, with D hard to call. Germline CDR1 is SGHAT and CDR2 is FQNNGV. The CDR3 is 13 amino acids. Trimming took off 1 base at V and 12 bases at J, with 15 bases between the two ends. The CDR3 bases are TGTGCCAGCAGCTTAGGGAGAGGCAGGAAATCTTTCTTT. Its protein is CASSLGRGRKSFF.

The chain is built from TRBV12-3 or TRBV12-4 and TRBJ1-1, with TRBD1 matching 10 bases. The CDR3 extends over 17 amino acids. V trimming: 7 bases; J trimming: 1 base; junction bases outside the gene matches: 12. The CDR3 reads CASIFGQGGKRNTEAFF. Here the CDR3 DNA reads TGTGCCAGCATCTTCGGACAGGGGGGGAAAAGGAACACTGAAGCTTTCTTT.

The gene calls are TRBV20-1 and TRBJ1-1, with a possible D match to TRBD1 (5 bases). V was clipped by 2 bases and J by 2 bases, with 15 bases between them. The CDR3 runs 15 residues. Germline-derived CDR1 and CDR2 are DFQATT and SNEGSKA (reference sequence). CDR3 in amino acids: CSARREATVNTEAFF. The CDR3 nucleotides read TGCAGTGCTAGAAGGGAGGCGACAGTAAACACTGAAGCTTTCTTT.

V gene TRBV29-1 combines with J gene TRBJ2-7; the match to TRBD2 covers 7 bases. The V gene end was trimmed by 7 bases and the J gene end by 5 bases; junction bases not matched to a gene: 5. The V gene's germline CDR1 is SQVTM and CDR2 ANQGSEA. The CDR3 runs to 11 residues. The CDR3 loop reads CSGGEGNEQYF. CDR3 nucleotides: TGCAGCGGGGGGGAGGGGAACGAGCAGTACTTC.

This clonotype turned up a few times. The chain couples TRBV20-1 to TRBJ2-3, with D maybe TRBD2 (7 bases). Per the germline V gene, CDR1 is DFQATT and CDR2 is SNEGSKA (reference sequence). CDR3 length equals 17 residues. The V end lost 3 bases, the J end lost 2 bases, and 21 bases lay between the germline ends. CDR3 in DNA: TGCAGTGCTAGTCTGTACGGGGGGCCCCCCGCCACAGATACGCAGTATTTT. Translation gives CSASLYGGPPATDTQYF.

This chain uses TRBV7-2 with TRBJ2-5; D possibly corresponds to TRBD2 (6 bases). Germline V lookup: CDR1 SGHTA, CDR2 FQGNSA. The CDR3 is 16 residues long. V gave up 0 bases and J gave up 4 bases, with 15 bases separating them. The CDR3 sequence: CASSLAGGDLGETQYF. The CDR3, as DNA: TGTGCCAGCAGCTTAGCGGGCGGGGATCTGGGAGAGACCCAGTACTTC. The variable domain in full, completed from reference TRBV7-2 and TRBJ2-5, reads GAGVSQSPSNKVTEKGKDVELRCDPISGHTALYWYRQSLGQGLEFLIYFQGNSAPDKSGLPSDRFSAERTGGSVSTLTIQRTQQEDSAVYLCASSLAGGDLGETQYFGPGTRLLVL.

This clonotype appeared a few times. CDR3 loop: CASSLRTSGWETQYF. The CDR3 bases are TGTGCCAGCAGCCTCCGGACTAGCGGGTGGGAGACCCAGTACTTC. J is TRBJ2-5 and V is TRBV7-2; 11 bases align to TRBD2. Germline V gene data show CDR1 as SGHTA and CDR2 as FQGNSA. V shed 5 bases and J 5 bases; nucleotides not matched to a gene: 7. This CDR3 has 15 residues.

CDR3 loop: CSARTGLRGYEQFF. CDR3 sequence (DNA): TGCAGTGCTAGAACCGGGCTCCGGGGGTATGAGCAGTTCTTC. The gene calls are TRBV20-1 and TRBJ2-1; D may be TRBD2 (6 bases). Germline lookup yields CDR1 DFQATT and CDR2 SNEGSKA (reference sequence). The V and J ends lost 2 bases and 8 bases respectively, with 16 bases between them. This CDR3 spans 14 amino acids.